The sequence of this T cell receptor (beta chain) was determined in a study of cytomegalovirus exposure and HLA in healthy donors listed by TCRdb under 2017. Looking at the study overall: An earlier analysis of around 600 of the donors reported 276 Gb of sequence data and 117 million unique TCR beta sequences from about 179 million T cells. A later analysis re-examined previously published TCR beta repertoires from hundreds of donors and added high-resolution HLA genotyping to investigate patterns of TCR occurrence. An earlier analysis of 587 of the donors used high-throughput TCR beta sequencing to judge whether each TCR beta V gene segment behaved as functional or pseudogenic. About five DR-DQ haplotypes were handled as single units for association and clustering because linkage in the cohort was strong. In the later analysis, no new phenotypic data were used to find candidate immune exposures; instead, reliance was placed on TCR beta sequences and their occurrence across donors. An early release that covered about 600 HLA-typed donors contained 300 to 350 gigabases of sequencing data and some 87 million unique TCR sequences. The study profiled the T cell repertoires of more than 500 subjects by immunosequencing and related them to cytomegalovirus serostatus. Every discovery cohort repertoire had been produced on one sequencing platform. Alongside the repertoire data, information on donor age, sex, ethnicity and CMV serostatus was compiled. A separate validation cohort of 90 to 150 different subjects was used in addition to the approximately 700-subject first cohort. The genetic ancestry cluster associated with self-reported Caucasian donors included about four fifths of the approximately 430 genotyped donors. HLA typing included class I and class II loci at four-digit resolution. In a later genetic analysis, genome-wide SNP genotypes for about 55% of the roughly 700 donors were used, and that subset was treated as a discovery cohort. To predict cytomegalovirus infection status, the study combined high-throughput TCR immunosequencing, statistical association of individual TCRs with disease status, and machine learning. Typing coverage varied by locus: roughly 620-640 donors for A, B, C, DRB1 and DQB1; roughly 510 for DQA1; some 610 for DPA1; under 490 for DPB1. The study was designed to test whether signatures of past pathogen exposure could be identified by cataloging public T cell receptors. Among about 400 genotyped donors of the cohort, an average of roughly 230,000 unique TCR beta nucleotide sequences was sequenced per donor, of which approximately 18% were non-productive. What the study reported, not specific to this receptor: In this cohort, only TCR beta chains were sequenced, and detectable features were limited by the absence of alpha or paired-chain data. According to a later analysis, TCR association rates differed among HLA loci, with DRB1 alleles showing the most associated TCRs and HLA-C alleles showing the fewest. V-gene and J-gene trimming of TCR beta chains was associated with a missense DCLRE1C variant in a later genetic analysis, and the association was replicated in an independent cohort. Because some donors lacked HLA typing at each locus, the association tests relied only on the typed subset. In the study, 164 TCR beta chains were listed as associated with cytomegalovirus. A later genetic analysis reported fewer N-insertions in productive TCRs among donors in an Asian-associated ancestry cluster than the approximately 670-donor mean. When HLA alleles, especially DR and DQ, strongly co-occurred, TCR associations were difficult to assign to individual alleles. In an earlier analysis of about 600 of the donors, most TCR beta V segments appeared in productive rearrangements about 90% or about 30% of the time, broadly matching IMGT annotations. In a later analysis, most CMV-associated TCR beta chains were found to appear HLA-restricted, with HLA associations seemingly driven largely by CMV exposure. Some IMGT-functional V segments, including TRBV6-2 and TRBV6-3, could not be distinguished by the 87-base-pair reads and were therefore excluded. At a false discovery rate of 0.05, a later analysis linked some 18,000 TCR beta sequences to specific HLA alleles. Several of the top co-occurrence clusters appeared to be linked to parvovirus B19, influenza, CMV and Epstein-Barr virus, according to a later analysis. A few of the identified cytomegalovirus-associated TCR beta chains were confirmed in vitro to be specific for cytomegalovirus antigens. Because counts were too low, fewer than 20 rarely observed V segments, including chromosome 9 orphons, were excluded from the earlier analysis of about 500 of the donors. Immune exposure information for the cohort was limited to CMV serostatus. The sequencing pipeline was judged likely to have produced a cluster of highly shared sequence variants as a technical artifact. In both the original and validation cohorts, the classifier was reported to diagnose cytomegalovirus status with high specificity and sensitivity. Correlated functional status among segregating V segments might be attributable to linkage disequilibrium, but an unknown experimental factor could not be ruled out. While some public TCRs were present in many individuals, most TCR sequences turned up only very rarely across donors. In a later analysis, HLA-associated TCR beta chains showed more clonal expansion and lower generation probabilities than non-associated chains that were equally common. Roughly uniform sequencing depth across donors was assumed in presence/absence analyses, although this assumption may not hold. The authors suggested that the approach could potentially be extended to other disease states and immunological phenotypes. A further reported finding was that TCR beta sequences accurately predicted the HLA-A and HLA-B alleles for most subjects in the first cohort.

Worth noting for this clone: The clone's antigen remains unknown. No base qualities exist here, and no much larger clone lies one base off it.

Relative to germline, V is missing 6 bases and J is missing 11 bases, with 8 bases of the junction outside any gene match. In the germline V gene (reference sequence), CDR1 corresponds to LNHDA and CDR2 to SQIVND. Its CDR3 holds 14 amino acids, cysteine through phenylalanine. The read is trimmed to its CDR3 DNA, 42 bases read in frame from base 1. The cohort was made up of 500 to 800 healthy bone marrow donors. At the time of sampling, all cohort members were nominally healthy, though unrecorded immune exposures were likely present. The donor was CMV seronegative and belonged to the group of approximately 320 seronegative cohort members. A peripheral blood sample was collected from each donor, and TCR beta sequencing was performed on peripheral blood mononuclear cells. The Qiagen DNeasy Blood Extraction Kit was used to extract genomic DNA from the blood cell samples. Libraries were prepared through the immunoSEQ multiplex PCR assay. A mixture of 60 forward primers for TCR Vbeta segments and 13 reverse primers for TCR Jbeta segments was used in the multiplex PCR. A multiplex PCR assay on genomic DNA amplified the CDR3 region of rearranged TCR beta genes. On the Illumina HiSeq System, the amplified TCR beta libraries were sequenced as 87-base-pair reads. Under the source paper's analysis protocol: A later analysis counted about 80 million unique TCR beta chains across the 666 repertoires, and roughly 11 million of these chains were shared by at least two donors. Raw reads were error-corrected and collapsed into unique sequences by a nearest-neighbor algorithm in which closely related sequences were merged to remove PCR and sequencing errors. CDR3 sequences were aligned to IMGT reference sequences to assign V, D and J gene segments. Each retained sequence needed at least a six-nucleotide match to both a V gene segment and a J gene segment. A rearrangement counted as productive if the CDR3 had no stop codons and remained in frame with V and J, and every other rearrangement counted as non-productive. CDR3 was defined according to IMGT convention as the region running from the second conserved V-encoded cysteine to the conserved J-encoded phenylalanine. Sequences without an unambiguous match to a single V gene segment were excluded from the earlier analysis of about 640 of the donors. In an earlier analysis of roughly 500 of the donors, V segments were called functional above 56.7% productive rearrangements and were called segregating when the between-donor standard deviation exceeded 5%. A statistical classification framework was built for diagnosing cytomegalovirus status from the catalog of TCR beta chain sequences. In a later analysis, V and J genes were assigned by comparing TCR nucleotide sequences against IMGT/GENE-DB human TR gene sequences. The TCRdist pipeline was used in a later analysis to assign CDR3 sequences and most-parsimonious VDJ recombination scenarios. A later analysis defined each TCR beta chain by its CDR3 amino acid sequence plus V-gene family, and excluded reads lacking a unique V-gene family. A later analysis removed nearly 600 highly shared, low-generation-probability nucleotide sequences to deal with suspected cross-contamination and a sequencing artifact. In a later analysis, a clonal expansion index for each public chain was calculated from normalized within-repertoire ranks of inferred template counts. In a later analysis, generation probabilities were computed with a VDJ recombination model fitted to out-of-frame rearrangements, and the resulting probabilities were checked against IGoR. A later analysis scored TCR-TCR, TCR-HLA and TCR-CMV co-occurrence with hypergeometric tests, applying a repertoire-size bias correction to TCR pairs. False discovery rates were estimated in a later analysis by permuting HLA or CMV assignments 20 times. In a later analysis, co-occurring TCRs were grouped using DBSCAN, with TCRdist sequence similarity added in when clustering inside HLA-allele-positive subsets. For co-occurrence clustering, repertoires with fewer than 30,000 or more than 120,000 public chains were excluded, along with roughly 5 repertoires with anomalous nucleotide sharing. In TCRdb, the immuneACCESS table is reduced to in-frame sequences with V and J assigned. These tables do not hold every clone; where another copy was compared, an unresolved V gene accounts for under half, and the others remain unexplained. D and trimming were read from the DNA, whereas the V and J calls and clone size are those reported in that table. Here the sample has 210,000 or so clones; 75% to 90% occur a single time. The biggest ten clones account for around 1% of the sample.

The source material was PBMCs. The clonotype originates from a woman in her late teens or twenties in good health and CMV-seronegative. The chain is assembled from TRBV19 and TRBJ1-6, with 9 bases in between that match TRBD1. The CDR3 loop reads CASRPRTGDTPLHF. Read as DNA, the sequence is TGTGCCAGTAGACCCAGGACAGGGGATACACCCCTCCACTTT.